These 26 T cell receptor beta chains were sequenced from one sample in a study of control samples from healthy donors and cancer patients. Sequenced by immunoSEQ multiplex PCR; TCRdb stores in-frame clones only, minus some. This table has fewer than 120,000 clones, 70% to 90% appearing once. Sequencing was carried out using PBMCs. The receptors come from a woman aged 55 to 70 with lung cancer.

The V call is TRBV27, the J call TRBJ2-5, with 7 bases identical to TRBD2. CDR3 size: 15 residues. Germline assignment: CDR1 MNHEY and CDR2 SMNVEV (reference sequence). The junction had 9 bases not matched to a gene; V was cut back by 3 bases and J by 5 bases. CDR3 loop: CASSLVGAGAETQYF. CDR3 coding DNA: TGTGCCAGCAGTTTGGTAGGGGCGGGAGCTGAGACCCAGTACTTC.

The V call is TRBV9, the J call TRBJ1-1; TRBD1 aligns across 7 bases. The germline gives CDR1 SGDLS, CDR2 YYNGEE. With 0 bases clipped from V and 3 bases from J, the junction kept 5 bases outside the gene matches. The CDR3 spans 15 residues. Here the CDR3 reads CASSVGSTGDTEAFF. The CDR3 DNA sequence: TGTGCCAGCAGCGTAGGAAGTACAGGGGACACTGAAGCTTTCTTT.

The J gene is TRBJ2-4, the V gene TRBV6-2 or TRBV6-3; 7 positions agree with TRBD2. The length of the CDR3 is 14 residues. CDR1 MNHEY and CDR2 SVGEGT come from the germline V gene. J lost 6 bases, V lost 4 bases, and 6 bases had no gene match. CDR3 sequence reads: CASSSAGEGNIQYF. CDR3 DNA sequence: TGTGCCAGCAGTTCCGCGGGGGAGGGAAACATTCAGTACTTC.

This CDR3 is CASSLEGVTSGNTIYF. CDR3 DNA sequence: TGCGCCAGCAGCTTGGAGGGAGTTACCTCTGGAAACACCATATATTTT. The chain has TRBV5-1 and TRBJ1-3, with no clear D. The CDR3 loop spans 16 amino acids. Trimming pared 0 bases from V and 0 bases from J, leaving 10 bases between. The germline CDR1 and CDR2 sequences are SGHRS and YFSETQ.

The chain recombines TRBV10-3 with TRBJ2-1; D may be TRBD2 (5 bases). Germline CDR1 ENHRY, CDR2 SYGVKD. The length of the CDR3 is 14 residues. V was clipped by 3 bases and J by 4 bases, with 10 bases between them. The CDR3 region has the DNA TGTGCCATCAGTGAAAGAGGGCCGTACAATGAGCAGTTCTTC. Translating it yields CAISERGPYNEQFF.

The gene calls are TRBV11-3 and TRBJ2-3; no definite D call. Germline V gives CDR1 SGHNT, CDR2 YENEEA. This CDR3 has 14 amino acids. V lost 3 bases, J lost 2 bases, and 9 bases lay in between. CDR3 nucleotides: TGTGCCAGCAGCTTCGCGAGGACCACAGATACGCAGTATTTT. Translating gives CASSFARTTDTQYF.

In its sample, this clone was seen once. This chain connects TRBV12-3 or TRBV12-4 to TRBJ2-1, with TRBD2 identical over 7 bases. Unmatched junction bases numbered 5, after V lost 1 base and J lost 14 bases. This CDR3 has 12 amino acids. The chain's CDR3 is CASSLDAGAKFF. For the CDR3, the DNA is TGTGCCAGCAGTTTAGATGCGGGAGCCAAGTTCTTC.

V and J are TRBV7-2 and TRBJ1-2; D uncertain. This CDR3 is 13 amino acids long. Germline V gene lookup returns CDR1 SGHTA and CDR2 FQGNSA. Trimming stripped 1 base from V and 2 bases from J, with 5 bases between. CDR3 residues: CASSLVGNYGYTF. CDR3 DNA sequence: TGTGCCAGCAGCTTAGTAGGGAACTATGGCTACACCTTC. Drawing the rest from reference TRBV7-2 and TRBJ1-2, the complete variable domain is GAGVSQSPSNKVTEKGKDVELRCDPISGHTALYWYRQSLGQGLEFLIYFQGNSAPDKSGLPSDRFSAERTGGSVSTLTIQRTQQEDSAVYLCASSLVGNYGYTFGSGTRLTVV.

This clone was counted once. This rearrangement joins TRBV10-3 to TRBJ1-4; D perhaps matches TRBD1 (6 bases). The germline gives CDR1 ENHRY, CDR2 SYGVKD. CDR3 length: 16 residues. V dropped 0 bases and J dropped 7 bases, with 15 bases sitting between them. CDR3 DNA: TGTGCCATCAGTGAGTCACGGACAGTTAACCGTGAAAAACTGTTTTTT. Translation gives CAISESRTVNREKLFF.

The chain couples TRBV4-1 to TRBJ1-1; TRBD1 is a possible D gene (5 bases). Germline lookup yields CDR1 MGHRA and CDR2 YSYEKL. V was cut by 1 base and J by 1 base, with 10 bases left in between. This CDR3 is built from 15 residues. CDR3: CASSQVGTGNTEAFF. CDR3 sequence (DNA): TGCGCCAGCAGCCAAGTCGGGACGGGGAACACTGAAGCTTTCTTT.

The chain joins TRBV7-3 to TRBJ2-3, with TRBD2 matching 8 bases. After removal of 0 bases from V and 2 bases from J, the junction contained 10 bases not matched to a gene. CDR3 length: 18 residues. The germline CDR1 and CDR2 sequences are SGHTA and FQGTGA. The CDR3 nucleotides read TGTGCCAGCAGCTTAACCTCGGGACTAGGGGCCGTCACAGATACGCAGTATTTT. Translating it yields CASSLTSGLGAVTDTQYF.

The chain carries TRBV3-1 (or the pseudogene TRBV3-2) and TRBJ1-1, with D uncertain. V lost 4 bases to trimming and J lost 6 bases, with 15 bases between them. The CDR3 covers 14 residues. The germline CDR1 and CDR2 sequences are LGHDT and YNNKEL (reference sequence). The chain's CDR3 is CASSPQTTGAEAFF. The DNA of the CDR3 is TGTGCCAGCAGCCCCCAGACTACCGGGGCTGAAGCTTTCTTT.

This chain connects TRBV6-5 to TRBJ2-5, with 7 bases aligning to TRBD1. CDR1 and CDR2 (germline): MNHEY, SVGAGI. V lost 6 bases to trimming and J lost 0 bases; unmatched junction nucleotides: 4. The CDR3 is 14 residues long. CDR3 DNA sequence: TGTGCCAGCAGCCTACAGGGGAACCAAGAGACCCAGTACTTC. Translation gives CASSLQGNQETQYF.

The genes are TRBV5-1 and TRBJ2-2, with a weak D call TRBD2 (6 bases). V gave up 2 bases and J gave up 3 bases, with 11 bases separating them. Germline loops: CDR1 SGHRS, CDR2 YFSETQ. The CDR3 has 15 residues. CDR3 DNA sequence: TGCGCCAGCAGCTTCGGGAGATGGGACACCGGGGAGCTGTTTTTT. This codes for CASSFGRWDTGELFF.

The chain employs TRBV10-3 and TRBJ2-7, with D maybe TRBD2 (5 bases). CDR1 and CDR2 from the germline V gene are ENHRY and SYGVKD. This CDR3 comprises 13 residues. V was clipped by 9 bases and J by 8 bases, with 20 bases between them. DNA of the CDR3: TGTGCCATACACGGGGATGGGCAGCCGAAGCAGTACTTC. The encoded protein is CAIHGDGQPKQYF.

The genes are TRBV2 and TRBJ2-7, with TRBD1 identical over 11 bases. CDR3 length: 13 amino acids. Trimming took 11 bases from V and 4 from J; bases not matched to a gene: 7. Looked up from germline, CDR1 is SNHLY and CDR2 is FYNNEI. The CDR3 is CAGAGTGGYEQYF. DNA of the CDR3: TGTGCCGGGGCCGGGACAGGGGGGTACGAGCAGTACTTC.

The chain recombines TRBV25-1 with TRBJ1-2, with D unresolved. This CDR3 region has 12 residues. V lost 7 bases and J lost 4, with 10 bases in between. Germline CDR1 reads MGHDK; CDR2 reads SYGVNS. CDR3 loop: CASKHPSYGYTF. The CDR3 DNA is TGTGCCAGCAAACACCCTTCCTATGGCTACACCTTC.

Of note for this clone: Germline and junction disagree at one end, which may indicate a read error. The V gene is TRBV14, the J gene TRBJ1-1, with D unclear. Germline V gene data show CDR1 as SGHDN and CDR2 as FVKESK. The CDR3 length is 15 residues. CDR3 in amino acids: CASSPPPTTNIEAFF. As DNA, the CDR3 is TGTGCCAGCAGCCCTCCCCCGACAACAAACATTGAAGCTTTCTTT.

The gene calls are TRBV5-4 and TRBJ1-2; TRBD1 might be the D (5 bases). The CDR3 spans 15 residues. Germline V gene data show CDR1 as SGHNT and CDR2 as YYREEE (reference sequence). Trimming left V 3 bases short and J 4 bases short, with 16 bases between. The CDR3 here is CASSSSLGTGYGYTF. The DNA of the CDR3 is TGTGCCAGCAGCTCGTCCCTAGGGACGGGCTATGGCTACACCTTC.

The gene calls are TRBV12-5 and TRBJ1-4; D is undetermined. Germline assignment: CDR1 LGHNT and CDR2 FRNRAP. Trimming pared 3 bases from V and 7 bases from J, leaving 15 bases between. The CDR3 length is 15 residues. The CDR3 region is CASGFARTEGEKLFF. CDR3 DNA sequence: TGTGCTAGTGGTTTCGCGCGGACCGAGGGTGAAAAACTGTTTTTT.

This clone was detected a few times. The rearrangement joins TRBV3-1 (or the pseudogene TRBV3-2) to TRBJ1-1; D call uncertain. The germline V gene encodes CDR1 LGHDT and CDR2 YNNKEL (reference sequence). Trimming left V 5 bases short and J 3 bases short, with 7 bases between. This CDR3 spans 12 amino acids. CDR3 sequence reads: CASSMADTEAFF. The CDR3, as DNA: TGTGCCAGCAGCATGGCGGACACTGAAGCTTTCTTT.

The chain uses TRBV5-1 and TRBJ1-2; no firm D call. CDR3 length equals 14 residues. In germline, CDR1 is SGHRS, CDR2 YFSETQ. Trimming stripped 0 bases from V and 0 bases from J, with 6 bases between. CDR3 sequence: CASSLDNPNYGYTF. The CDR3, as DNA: TGCGCCAGCAGCTTGGATAATCCTAACTATGGCTACACCTTC.

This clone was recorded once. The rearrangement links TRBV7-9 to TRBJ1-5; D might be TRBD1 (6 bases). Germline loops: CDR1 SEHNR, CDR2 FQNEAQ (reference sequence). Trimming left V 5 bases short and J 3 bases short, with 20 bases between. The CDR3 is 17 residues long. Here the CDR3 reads CASSLGQGPDFNQPQHF. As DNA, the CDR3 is TGTGCCAGCAGCCTGGGGCAGGGGCCCGATTTCAATCAGCCCCAGCATTTT.

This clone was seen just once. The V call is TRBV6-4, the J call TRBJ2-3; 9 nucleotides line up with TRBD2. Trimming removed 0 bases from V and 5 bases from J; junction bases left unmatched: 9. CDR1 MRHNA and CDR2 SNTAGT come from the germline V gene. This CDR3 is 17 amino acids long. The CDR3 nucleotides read TGTGCCAGCAGTGACTCGGGGGCGGCTAGCGGGATAGATACGCAGTATTTT. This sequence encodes CASSDSGAASGIDTQYF.

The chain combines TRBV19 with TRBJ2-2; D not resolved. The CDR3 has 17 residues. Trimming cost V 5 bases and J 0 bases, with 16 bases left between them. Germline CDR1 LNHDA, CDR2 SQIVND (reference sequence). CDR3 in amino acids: CASSRRTESTNTGELFF. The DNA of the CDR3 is TGTGCCAGTAGTCGAAGGACGGAATCCACGAACACCGGGGAGCTGTTTTTT.

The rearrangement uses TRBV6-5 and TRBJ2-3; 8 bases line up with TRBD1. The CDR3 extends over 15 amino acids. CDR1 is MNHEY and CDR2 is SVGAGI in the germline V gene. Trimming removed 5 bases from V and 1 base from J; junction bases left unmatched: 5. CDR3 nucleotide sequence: TGTGCCAGCAGTCCCCAGACAGGGGGCACAGATACGCAGTATTTT. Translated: CASSPQTGGTDTQYF.